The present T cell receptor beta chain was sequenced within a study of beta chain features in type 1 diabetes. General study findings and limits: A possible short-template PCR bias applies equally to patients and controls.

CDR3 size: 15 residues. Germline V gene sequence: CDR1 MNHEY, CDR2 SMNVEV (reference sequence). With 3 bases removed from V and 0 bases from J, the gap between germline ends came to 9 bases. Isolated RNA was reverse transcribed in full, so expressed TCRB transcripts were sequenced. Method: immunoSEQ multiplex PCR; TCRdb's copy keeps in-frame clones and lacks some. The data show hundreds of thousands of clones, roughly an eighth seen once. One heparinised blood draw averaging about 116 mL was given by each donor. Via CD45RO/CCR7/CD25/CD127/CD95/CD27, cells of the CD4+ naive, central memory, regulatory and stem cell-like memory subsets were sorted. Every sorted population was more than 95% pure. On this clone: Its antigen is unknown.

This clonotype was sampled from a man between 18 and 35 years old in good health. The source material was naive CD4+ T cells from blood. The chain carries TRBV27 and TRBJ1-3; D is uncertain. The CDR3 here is CASSFKGVSGNTIYF. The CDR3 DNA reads TGTGCCAGCAGTTTCAAGGGAGTCTCTGGAAACACCATATATTTT.